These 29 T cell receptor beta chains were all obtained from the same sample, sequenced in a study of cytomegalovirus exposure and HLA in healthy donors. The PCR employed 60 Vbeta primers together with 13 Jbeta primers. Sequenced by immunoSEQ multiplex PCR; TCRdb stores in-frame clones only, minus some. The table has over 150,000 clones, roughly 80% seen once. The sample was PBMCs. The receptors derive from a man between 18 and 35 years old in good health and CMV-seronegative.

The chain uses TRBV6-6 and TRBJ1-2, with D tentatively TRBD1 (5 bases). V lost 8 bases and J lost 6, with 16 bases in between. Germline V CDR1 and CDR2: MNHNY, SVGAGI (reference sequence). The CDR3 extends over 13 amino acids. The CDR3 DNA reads TGTGCCAGCCTCGGGCAGGGCCGAAATGGCTACACCTTC. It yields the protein CASLGQGRNGYTF.

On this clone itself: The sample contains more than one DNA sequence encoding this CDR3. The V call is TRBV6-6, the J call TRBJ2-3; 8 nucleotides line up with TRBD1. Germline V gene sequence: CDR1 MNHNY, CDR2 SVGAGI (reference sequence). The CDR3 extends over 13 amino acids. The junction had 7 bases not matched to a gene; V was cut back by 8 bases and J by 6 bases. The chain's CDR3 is CASRDRSSDTQYF. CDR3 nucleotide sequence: TGTGCCAGCCGGGACAGGTCTTCCGATACGCAGTATTTT.

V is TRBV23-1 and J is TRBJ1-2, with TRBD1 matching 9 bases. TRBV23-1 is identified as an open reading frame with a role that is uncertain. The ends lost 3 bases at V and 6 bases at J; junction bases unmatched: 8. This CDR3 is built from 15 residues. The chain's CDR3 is CASSQHRGTGNGYTF. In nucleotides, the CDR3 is TGCGCCAGCAGTCAGCACCGAGGGACAGGGAATGGCTACACCTTC.

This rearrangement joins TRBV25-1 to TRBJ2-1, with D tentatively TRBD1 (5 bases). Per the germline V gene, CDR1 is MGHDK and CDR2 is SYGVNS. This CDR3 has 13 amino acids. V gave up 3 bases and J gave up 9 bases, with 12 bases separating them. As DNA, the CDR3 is TGTGCCAGCAGTGAGGGGCACGTCGGTGAGCAGTTCTTC. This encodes CASSEGHVGEQFF.

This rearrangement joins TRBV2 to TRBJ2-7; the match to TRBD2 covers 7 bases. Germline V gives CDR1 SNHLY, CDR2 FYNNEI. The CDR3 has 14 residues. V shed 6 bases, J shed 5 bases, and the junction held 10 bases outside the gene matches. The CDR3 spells CASSPQGGKNEQYF. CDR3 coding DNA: TGTGCCAGCAGCCCTCAGGGAGGGAAGAACGAGCAGTACTTC. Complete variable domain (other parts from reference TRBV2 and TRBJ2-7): EPEVTQTPSHQVTQMGQEVILRCVPISNHLYFYWYRQILGQKVEFLVSFYNNEISEKSEIFDDQFSVERPDGSNFTLKIRSTKLEDSAMYFCASSPQGGKNEQYFGPGTRLTVT.

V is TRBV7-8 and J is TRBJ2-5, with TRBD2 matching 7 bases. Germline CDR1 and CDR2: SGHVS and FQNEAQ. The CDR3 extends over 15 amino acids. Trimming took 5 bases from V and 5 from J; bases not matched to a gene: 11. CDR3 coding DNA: TGTGCCAGCAGCGTAGACAAGGGAGGGTTGGAGACCCAGTACTTC. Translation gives CASSVDKGGLETQYF.

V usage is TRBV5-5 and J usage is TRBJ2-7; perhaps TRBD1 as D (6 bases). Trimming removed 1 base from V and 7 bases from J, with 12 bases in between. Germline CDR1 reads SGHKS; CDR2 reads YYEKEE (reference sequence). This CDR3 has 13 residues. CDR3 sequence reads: CASSLPGQGEQYF. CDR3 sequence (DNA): TGTGCCAGCAGCTTGCCGGGGCAGGGGGAGCAGTACTTC.

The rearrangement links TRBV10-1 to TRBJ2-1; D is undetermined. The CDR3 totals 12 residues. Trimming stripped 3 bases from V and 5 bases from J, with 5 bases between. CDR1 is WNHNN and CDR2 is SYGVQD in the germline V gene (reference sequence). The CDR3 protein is CASSDSNNEQFF. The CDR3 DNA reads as TGCGCCAGCAGTGACAGTAACAATGAGCAGTTCTTC.

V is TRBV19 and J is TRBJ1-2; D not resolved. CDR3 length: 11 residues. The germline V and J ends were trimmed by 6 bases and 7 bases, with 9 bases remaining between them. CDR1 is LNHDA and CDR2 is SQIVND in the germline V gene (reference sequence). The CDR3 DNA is TGTGCCAGTAGCAACGGGTTTGGCTACACCTTC. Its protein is CASSNGFGYTF.

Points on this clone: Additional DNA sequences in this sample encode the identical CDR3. CDR3 amino acids: CASTLRQGGEKLFF. The CDR3 region has the DNA TGTGCCAGTACCCTAAGACAGGGAGGTGAAAAACTGTTTTTT. The genes are TRBV19 and TRBJ1-4; the match to TRBD1 covers 7 bases. The ends lost 7 bases at V and 7 bases at J; junction bases unmatched: 9. The CDR3 has 14 residues. In germline, CDR1 is LNHDA, CDR2 SQIVND (reference sequence).

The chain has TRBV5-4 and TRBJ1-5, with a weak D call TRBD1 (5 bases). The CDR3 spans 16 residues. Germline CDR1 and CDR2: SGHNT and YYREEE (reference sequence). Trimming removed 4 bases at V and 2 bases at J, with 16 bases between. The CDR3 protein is CASSRGGGRGNQPQHF. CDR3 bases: TGTGCCAGCAGCCGGGGCGGGGGAAGGGGCAATCAGCCCCAGCATTTT.

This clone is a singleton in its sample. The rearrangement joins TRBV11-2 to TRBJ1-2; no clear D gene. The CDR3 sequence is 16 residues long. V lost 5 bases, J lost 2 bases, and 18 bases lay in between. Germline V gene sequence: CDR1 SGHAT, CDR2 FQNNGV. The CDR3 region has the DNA TGTGCCAGCAGCGGGCTTATGTCAGCGGGCAACTATGGCTACACCTTC. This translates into CASSGLMSAGNYGYTF.

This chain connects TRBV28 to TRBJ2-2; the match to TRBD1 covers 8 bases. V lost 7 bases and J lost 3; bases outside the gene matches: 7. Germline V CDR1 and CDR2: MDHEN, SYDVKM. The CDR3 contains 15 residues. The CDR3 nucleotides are TGTGCCAGCATCCCCGGGACAGGATACACCGGGGAGCTGTTTTTT. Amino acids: CASIPGTGYTGELFF.

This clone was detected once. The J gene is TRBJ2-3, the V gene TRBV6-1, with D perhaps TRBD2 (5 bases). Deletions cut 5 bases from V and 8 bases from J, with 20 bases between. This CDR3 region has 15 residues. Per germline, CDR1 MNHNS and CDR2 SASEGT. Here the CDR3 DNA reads TGTGCCAGCAGTCTCCAGTCCCCACTAGAAGGTACGCAGTATTTT. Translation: CASSLQSPLEGTQYF.

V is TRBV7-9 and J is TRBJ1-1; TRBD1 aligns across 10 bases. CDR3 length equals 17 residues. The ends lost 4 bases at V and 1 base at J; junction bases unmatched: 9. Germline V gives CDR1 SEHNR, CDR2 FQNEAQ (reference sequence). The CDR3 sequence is CASSYFAGTGENTEAFF. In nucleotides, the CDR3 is TGTGCCAGCAGCTACTTTGCCGGGACAGGGGAGAACACTGAAGCTTTCTTT.

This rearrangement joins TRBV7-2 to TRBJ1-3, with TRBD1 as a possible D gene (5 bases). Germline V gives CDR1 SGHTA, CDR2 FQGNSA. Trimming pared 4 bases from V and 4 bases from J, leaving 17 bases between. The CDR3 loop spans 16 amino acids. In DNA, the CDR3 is TGTGCCAGCAGCTCAGGGTTAACTCGAGAGGGAAACACCATATATTTT. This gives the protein CASSSGLTREGNTIYF.

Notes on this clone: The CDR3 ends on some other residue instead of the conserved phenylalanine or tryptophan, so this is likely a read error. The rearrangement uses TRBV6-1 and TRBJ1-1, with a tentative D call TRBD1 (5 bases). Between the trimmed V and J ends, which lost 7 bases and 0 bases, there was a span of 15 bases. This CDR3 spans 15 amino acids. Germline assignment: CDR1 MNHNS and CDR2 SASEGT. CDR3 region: CASTRKQGLNTEAFS. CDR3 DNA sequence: TGTGCCAGCACCCGCAAGCAGGGACTGAACACTGAAGCTTTCTCT.

The CDR3 protein is CASSGTGDIEAFF. Written as DNA, the CDR3 is TGCGCCAGCAGCGGGACAGGGGACATTGAAGCTTTCTTT. The chain uses TRBV5-1 and TRBJ1-1; 10 bases are shared with TRBD1. The germline gives CDR1 SGHRS, CDR2 YFSETQ. CDR3 size: 13 residues. With 4 bases clipped from V and 7 bases from J, the junction kept 4 bases outside the gene matches.

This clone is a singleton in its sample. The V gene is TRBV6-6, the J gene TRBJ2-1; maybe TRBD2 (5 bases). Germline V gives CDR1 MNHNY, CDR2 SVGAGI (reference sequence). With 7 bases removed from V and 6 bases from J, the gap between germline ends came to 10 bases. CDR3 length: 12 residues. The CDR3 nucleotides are TGTGCCAGCAACCCCCGGGGCAATGAGCAGTTCTTC. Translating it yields CASNPRGNEQFF.

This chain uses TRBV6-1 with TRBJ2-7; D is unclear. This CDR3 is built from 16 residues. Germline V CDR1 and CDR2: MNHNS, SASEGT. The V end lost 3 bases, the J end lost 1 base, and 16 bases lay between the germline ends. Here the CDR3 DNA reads TGTGCCAGCAGTGAGTCGGCAGGTGGATGGTCCTACGAGCAGTACTTC. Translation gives CASSESAGGWSYEQYF.

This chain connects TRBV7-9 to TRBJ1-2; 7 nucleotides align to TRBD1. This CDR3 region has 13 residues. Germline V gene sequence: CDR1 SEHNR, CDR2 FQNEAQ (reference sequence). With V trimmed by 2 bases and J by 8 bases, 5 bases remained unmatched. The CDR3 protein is CASSLSAGGGYTF. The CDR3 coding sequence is TGTGCCAGCAGCTTATCGGCAGGGGGAGGCTACACCTTC.

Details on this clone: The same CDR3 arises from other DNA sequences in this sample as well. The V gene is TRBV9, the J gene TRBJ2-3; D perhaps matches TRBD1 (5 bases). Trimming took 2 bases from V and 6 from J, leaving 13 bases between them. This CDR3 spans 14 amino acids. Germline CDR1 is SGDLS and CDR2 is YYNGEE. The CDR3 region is CASSVSGKLDTQYF. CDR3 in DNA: TGTGCCAGCAGCGTGTCAGGGAAACTCGATACGCAGTATTTT.

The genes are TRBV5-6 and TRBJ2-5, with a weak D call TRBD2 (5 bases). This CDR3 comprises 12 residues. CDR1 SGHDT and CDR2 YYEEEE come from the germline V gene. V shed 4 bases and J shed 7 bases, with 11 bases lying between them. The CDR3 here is CASSPGSRTQYF. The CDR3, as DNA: TGTGCCAGCAGCCCGGGGTCCCGGACCCAGTACTTC.

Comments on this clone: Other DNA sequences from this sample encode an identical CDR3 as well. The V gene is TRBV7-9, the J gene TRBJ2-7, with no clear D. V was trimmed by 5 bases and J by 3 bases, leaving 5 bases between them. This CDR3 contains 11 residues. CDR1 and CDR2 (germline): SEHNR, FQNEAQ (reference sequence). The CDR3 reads CASSPNYEQYF. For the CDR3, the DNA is TGTGCCAGCAGCCCAAACTACGAGCAGTACTTC.

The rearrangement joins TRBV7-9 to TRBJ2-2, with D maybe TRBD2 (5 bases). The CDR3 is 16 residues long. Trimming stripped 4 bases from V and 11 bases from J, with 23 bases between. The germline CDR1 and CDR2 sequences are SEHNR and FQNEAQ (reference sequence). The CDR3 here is CASSSLPPSTPGELFF. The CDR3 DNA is TGTGCCAGCAGCTCCCTACCCCCGTCTACACCGGGAGAGCTGTTTTTT.

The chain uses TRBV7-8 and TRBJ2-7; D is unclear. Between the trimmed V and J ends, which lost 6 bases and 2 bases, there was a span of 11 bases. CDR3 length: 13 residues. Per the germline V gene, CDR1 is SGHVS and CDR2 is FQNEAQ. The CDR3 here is CASRLNSAYEQYF. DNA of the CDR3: TGTGCCAGCAGACTCAACTCTGCCTACGAGCAGTACTTC.

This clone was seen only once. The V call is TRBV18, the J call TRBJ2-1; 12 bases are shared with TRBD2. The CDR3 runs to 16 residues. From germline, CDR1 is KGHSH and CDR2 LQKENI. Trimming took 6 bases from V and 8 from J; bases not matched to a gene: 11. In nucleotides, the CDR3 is TGTGCCAGCTCGTCTAGGGCTAGCGGGAGGGACGATGAGCAGTTCTTC. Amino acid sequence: CASSSRASGRDDEQFF.

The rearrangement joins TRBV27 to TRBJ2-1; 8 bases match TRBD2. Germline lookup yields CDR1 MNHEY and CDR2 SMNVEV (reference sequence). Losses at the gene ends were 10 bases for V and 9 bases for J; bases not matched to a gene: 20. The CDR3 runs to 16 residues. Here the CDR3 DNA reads TGTGCCACCACCGGCCTTCCGGGAGGGCCTAGTAGTGAGCAGTTCTTC. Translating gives CATTGLPGGPSSEQFF.

Here the CDR3 reads CASSLGLVREETQYF. CDR3 nucleotides: TGTGCCAGCAGCTTAGGGTTGGTCAGGGAAGAGACCCAGTACTTC. The chain employs TRBV7-7 and TRBJ2-5; possible D gene TRBD1, 5 bases. The V gene lost 1 base and the J gene lost 3 bases, with 12 bases spanning the gap. Germline V gene sequence: CDR1 SSHAT, CDR2 FNYEAQ (reference sequence). The CDR3 contains 15 residues.